This is a list of T cell receptor beta chains from one sample in a study of radiation and T cells in renal cell carcinoma. TCRdb's copy holds only in-frame clones and misses some; the assay was immunoSEQ multiplex PCR. The repertoire consists of over 85,000 clones, with 70% to 85% occurring once and the leading ten covering around 6.3%. The specimen comprised blood, sampled from a patient whose treatment included radiotherapy and nephrectomy. The source of these receptors is a man in his 60s with renal cell carcinoma. CDR3s include the opening cysteine and the closing phenylalanine or tryptophan. D genes are given only for firm matches. Expanded clones are given a class, and other clones once, few, many or no size at all.

. TRBJ2-1 TRBV19 . CASRGAPQKGFNEQFF TGTGCCAGTAGGGGGGCACCCCAAAAGGGGTTCAATGAGCAGTTCTTC
. TRBJ1-5 TRBV18 . CASSPVRSTGQPQHF TGTGCCAGCTCACCGGTCAGGTCAACTGGACAGCCCCAGCATTTT
. TRBJ2-3 TRBV6-1 TRBD2 CASLGEGPHTQYF TGTGCCAGCTTGGGGGAGGGCCCCCATACGCAGTATTTT
. TRBJ2-7 TRBV27 . CASSGGKSYEQYF TGTGCCAGCAGTGGGGGGAAATCCTACGAGCAGTACTTC
. TRBJ2-4 TRBV28 . CASSEGINDIQYF TGTGCCAGCAGTGAGGGGATCAATGACATTCAGTACTTC
. TRBJ1-1 TRBV5-1 TRBD1 CASSRTGPGTEAFF TGCGCCAGCAGCCGGACAGGGCCGGGGACTGAAGCTTTCTTT
. TRBJ2-3 TRBV7-9 . CASSFSDTQYF TGTGCCAGCAGCTTTTCAGATACGCAGTATTTT
. TRBJ2-7 TRBV6-6 TRBD1 CASSYLPGQGGEQYF TGTGCCAGCAGTTACTTGCCGGGACAGGGGGGCGAGCAGTACTTC
few TRBJ2-3 TRBV5-8 TRBD2 CASSFGLAGAVDTQYF TGTGCCAGCAGCTTTGGACTAGCGGGAGCCGTAGATACGCAGTATTTT
. TRBJ2-5 TRBV7-2 . CASSPTGTLQETQYF TGTGCCAGCAGCCCAACCGGGACATTACAAGAGACCCAGTACTTC
. TRBJ1-1 TRBV6-6 . CASRRWTNTEAFF TGTGCCAGCAGGCGATGGACGAACACTGAAGCTTTCTTT
. TRBJ2-5 TRBV5-1 TRBD2 CASSFRLAGAKETQYF TGCGCCAGCTCATTCAGACTAGCGGGAGCAAAAGAGACCCAGTACTTC
. TRBJ1-4 TRBV28 . CASSSRAGGRTLEKLFF TGTGCCAGCAGTTCGCGGGCCGGAGGGAGAACCCTAGAAAAACTGTTTTTT
. TRBJ2-7 TRBV6-5 TRBD2 CASSYSGLADSYEQYF TGTGCCAGCAGTTACTCGGGGCTAGCGGACTCCTACGAGCAGTACTTC
few TRBJ1-1 TRBV10-2 TRBD1 CASSERDRGALSEAFF TGCGCCAGCAGTGAAAGGGACAGGGGTGCTTTATCTGAAGCTTTCTTT
. TRBJ2-7 TRBV5-4 TRBD2 CASSLGPTAGAYEQYF TGTGCCAGCAGCTTAGGGCCTACAGCGGGAGCCTACGAGCAGTACTTC
. TRBJ2-7 TRBV7-2 TRBD1 CASSSSVQGTNEQYF TGTGCCAGCAGCTCCTCGGTACAGGGGACCAACGAGCAGTACTTC
. TRBJ2-7 TRBV27 . CASTPREQYF TGTGCCAGCACCCCGCGGGAGCAGTACTTC
. TRBJ2-7 TRBV27 . CASSLRGVGTYEQYF TGTGCCAGCAGTTTACGAGGGGTTGGAACGTACGAGCAGTACTTC
. TRBJ1-1 TRBV5-1 . CASSLETHPDSSDVLNTEAFF TGCGCCAGCAGCTTGGAGACGCACCCAGACTCGTCCGACGTACTGAACACTGAAGCTTTCTTT
. TRBJ1-6 TRBV30 . CAWKTGSYNSPLHF TGTGCCTGGAAGACCGGCTCCTATAATTCACCCCTCCACTTT
. TRBJ2-1 TRBV5-1 TRBD2 CASSFYGRGDSGRNEQFF TGCGCCAGCAGCTTCTACGGGAGGGGGGACTCGGGTAGGAATGAGCAGTTCTTC
few TRBJ2-1 TRBV5-1 TRBD2 CASSLFSGSSYNEQFF TGCGCCAGCAGCTTGTTTAGCGGGTCATCCTACAATGAGCAGTTCTTC
. TRBJ2-7 TRBV4-3 TRBD2 CASSRSGAGGLSYEQYF TGCGCCAGCAGCCGAAGCGGGGCGGGGGGACTAAGCTACGAGCAGTACTTC
. TRBJ2-7 TRBV7-5 . CARSLSGTSGPTYEQYF TGTGCCAGAAGCTTATCCGGGACTAGCGGTCCGACCTACGAGCAGTACTTC
. TRBJ2-3 TRBV19 TRBD2 CASSIGSGRRDTQYF TGTGCCAGTAGTATTGGAAGCGGGAGAAGGGATACGCAGTATTTT
. TRBJ2-7 TRBV9 . CASSVAPRAVEQYF TGTGCCAGCAGCGTGGCACCCCGGGCGGTCGAGCAGTACTTC
. TRBJ2-5 TRBV7-9 . CASSLQGPEPQETQYF TGTGCCAGCAGCTTACAGGGTCCGGAGCCCCAAGAGACCCAGTACTTC
. TRBJ2-5 TRBV5-1 TRBD2 CASSAASGFPQETQYF TGCGCCAGCAGCGCGGCTAGCGGATTCCCCCAAGAGACCCAGTACTTC
. TRBJ2-7 TRBV5-4 . CASSLGQGPYEQYF TGTGCCAGCAGCTTGGGGCAGGGACCTTACGAGCAGTACTTC
once TRBJ2-1 TRBV4-3 . CASSLQGTNEQFF TGCGCCAGCAGCTTACAGGGTACCAATGAGCAGTTCTTC
. TRBJ2-1 TRBV7-9 . CASSPPLYRNSYNEQFF TGTGCCAGCAGCCCACCGCTATATCGCAACTCCTACAATGAGCAGTTCTTC
. TRBJ1-2 TRBV6-5 . CASSRTGMAYGYTF TGTGCCAGCAGTAGAACCGGGATGGCCTATGGCTACACCTTC
. TRBJ2-7 TRBV11-3 TRBD1 CASSWTGLTEQYF TGTGCCAGCAGCTGGACAGGCCTCACTGAGCAGTACTTC
few TRBJ1-1 TRBV6-1 . CASIFRGAKNTEAFF TGTGCCAGCATATTTCGGGGGGCCAAAAACACTGAAGCTTTCTTT
. TRBJ2-1 TRBV7-9 . CASSPAFNEQFF TGTGCCAGCAGCCCGGCCTTCAATGAGCAGTTCTTC
. TRBJ2-3 TRBV15 TRBD1 CATSRVTGGTDTQYF TGTGCCACCAGCAGAGTGACAGGGGGCACAGATACGCAGTATTTT
. TRBJ2-1 TRBV4-1 . CASSQEGVPYNEQFF TGCGCCAGCAGCCAAGAGGGAGTCCCCTACAATGAGCAGTTCTTC
. TRBJ1-5 TRBV18 . CASSDGTVSNQPQHF TGTGCCAGCTCAGATGGCACGGTTAGCAATCAGCCCCAGCATTTT
. TRBJ2-7 TRBV19 TRBD1 CASSMSWDRYGEQYF TGTGCCAGTAGTATGTCTTGGGACAGGTACGGCGAGCAGTACTTC
few TRBJ2-1 TRBV11-3 TRBD1 CASSRGQGVNEQFF TGTGCCAGCTCCCGGGGACAGGGAGTGAACGAGCAGTTCTTC
. TRBJ1-4 TRBV19 TRBD1 CASSMNRGANEKLFF TGTGCCAGTAGTATGAACAGGGGGGCTAATGAAAAACTGTTTTTT
. TRBJ1-4 TRBV29-1 TRBD1 CSVDRVSNEKLFF TGCAGCGTGGACAGGGTTTCTAATGAAAAACTGTTTTTT
. TRBJ1-2 TRBV28 . CASSSGARGYTF TGTGCCAGCAGTTCCGGAGCCAGGGGCTACACCTTC
. TRBJ1-5 TRBV6-4 . CASSVHFDDQPQHF TGTGCCAGCAGTGTGCATTTCGACGATCAGCCCCAGCATTTT
. TRBJ2-3 TRBV19 TRBD2 CASSRLAGVTDTQYF TGTGCCAGTAGTCGACTAGCGGGAGTCACAGATACGCAGTATTTT
. TRBJ2-1 TRBV7-6 TRBD2 CASSLLRGGYNEQFF TGTGCCAGCAGCTTACTGCGGGGAGGGTACAATGAGCAGTTCTTC
. TRBJ2-1 TRBV19 TRBD2 CASSAGGGGEQFF TGTGCCAGTAGTGCCGGCGGGGGAGGTGAGCAGTTCTTC
once TRBJ1-2 TRBV14 TRBD1 CASSSKDRVGYGYTF TGTGCCAGCAGTTCAAAGGACAGGGTCGGCTATGGCTACACCTTC
. TRBJ2-7 TRBV29-1 TRBD2 CSVDQGLAGVEQYF TGCAGCGTTGATCAGGGACTAGCGGGAGTCGAGCAGTACTTC
. TRBJ1-1 TRBV27 . CASSLYWRGSDTEAFF TGTGCCAGCAGTTTATACTGGAGGGGATCCGACACTGAAGCTTTCTTT
. TRBJ2-7 TRBV7-9 . CASSPSPSSYEQYF TGTGCCAGCAGCCCGTCCCCTAGCTCCTACGAGCAGTACTTC
once TRBJ1-2 TRBV28 . CASSPGGLNYGYTF TGTGCCAGCAGTCCCGGGGGGCTAAACTATGGCTACACCTTC
. TRBJ2-1 TRBV19 TRBD1 CASSIGRDRVRNEQFF TGTGCCAGTAGTATAGGGCGGGACAGGGTACGCAATGAGCAGTTCTTC
. TRBJ2-3 TRBV4-2 . CASSQDPTLSTDTQYF TGTGCCAGCAGCCAAGATCCTACCCTTAGCACAGATACGCAGTATTTT
. TRBJ1-5 TRBV19 . CASSISGSLFQPQHF TGTGCCAGTAGTATTTCCGGGTCGCTTTTTCAGCCCCAGCATTTT